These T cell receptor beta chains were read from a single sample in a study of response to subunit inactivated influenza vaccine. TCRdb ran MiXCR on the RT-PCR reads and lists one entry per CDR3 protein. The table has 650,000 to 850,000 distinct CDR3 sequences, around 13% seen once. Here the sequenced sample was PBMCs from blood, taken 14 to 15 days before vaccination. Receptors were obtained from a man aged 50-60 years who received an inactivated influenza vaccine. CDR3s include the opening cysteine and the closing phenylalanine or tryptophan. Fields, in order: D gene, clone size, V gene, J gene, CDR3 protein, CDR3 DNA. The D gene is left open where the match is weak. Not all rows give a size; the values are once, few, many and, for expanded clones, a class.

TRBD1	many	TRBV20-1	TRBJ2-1	CSARTGVGNEQFF	TGCAGTGCACGCACAGGGGTGGGAAATGAGCAGTTCTTC
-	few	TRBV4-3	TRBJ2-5	CASSQWGQEETQYF	TGCGCCAGCAGCCAATGGGGGCAGGAAGAGACCCAGTACTTC
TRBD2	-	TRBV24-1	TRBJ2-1	CATSDPGGRGYNEQFF	TGTGCCACCAGTGACCCGGGGGGTCGAGGCTACAATGAGCAGTTCTTC
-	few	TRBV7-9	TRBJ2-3	CASSLTNVGTDTQYF	TGTGCCAGCAGCTTAACGAACGTGGGGACAGATACGCAGTATTTT
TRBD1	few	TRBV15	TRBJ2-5	CATSRSPTGAAETQYF	TGTGCCACCAGCAGATCCCCGACAGGGGCGGCAGAGACCCAGTACTTC
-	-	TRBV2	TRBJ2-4	CASSNAGIQYF	TGTGCCAGCAGCAATGCTGGCATTCAGTACTTC
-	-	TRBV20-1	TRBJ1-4	CSARAFGTRNEKLFF	TGCAGTGCTAGGGCCTTTGGTACGAGGAATGAAAAACTGTTTTTT
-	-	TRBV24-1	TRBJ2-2	CATSDPRGGWAGELFF	TGTGCCACCAGTGATCCAAGAGGTGGTTGGGCCGGGGAGCTGTTTTTT
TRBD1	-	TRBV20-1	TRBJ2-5	CSARDRSRVTTQYF	TGCAGTGCCAGGGACAGGTCCAGGGTTACGACCCAGTACTTC
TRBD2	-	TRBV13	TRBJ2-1	CASSLVLAGTSGTNEQFF	TGTGCCAGCAGCTTAGTATTGGCCGGGACTAGCGGGACAAATGAGCAGTTCTTC
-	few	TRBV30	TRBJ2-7	CAWGHGVYEQYF	TGTGCCTGGGGCCACGGAGTCTACGAGCAGTACTTC
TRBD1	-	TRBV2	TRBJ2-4	CASSDTGGISKNIQYF	TGTGCCAGCAGTGATACAGGGGGTATATCCAAAAACATTCAGTACTTC
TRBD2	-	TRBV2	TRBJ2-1	CASSSTGLAGDNEQFF	TGTGCCAGCAGTTCAACCGGACTAGCGGGAGATAATGAGCAGTTCTTC
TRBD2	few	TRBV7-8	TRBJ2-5	CASSQISGGETQYF	TGTGCCAGCAGCCAGATTAGCGGGGGTGAGACCCAGTACTTC
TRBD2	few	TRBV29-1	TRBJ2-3	CSVEATSGYSTDTQYF	TGCAGCGTCGAGGCGACTAGCGGATATAGCACAGATACGCAGTATTTT
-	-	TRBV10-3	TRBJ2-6	CAITLGPPGANVLTF	TGTGCCATCACGTTAGGGCCTCCAGGGGCCAACGTCCTGACTTTC
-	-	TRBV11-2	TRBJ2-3	CASSTIGTDTQYF	TGTGCCAGCAGCACGATCGGCACAGATACGCAGTATTTT
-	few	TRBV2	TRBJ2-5	CASSDWVQETQYF	TGTGCCAGCAGTGACTGGGTACAAGAGACCCAGTACTTC
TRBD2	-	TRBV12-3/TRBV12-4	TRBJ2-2	CARRETSGPTGELFF	TGTGCCAGAAGAGAGACTAGCGGCCCCACCGGGGAGCTGTTTTTT
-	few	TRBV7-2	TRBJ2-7	CASSLMQGSSYEQYF	TGTGCCAGCAGCTTAATGCAGGGTAGCTCCTACGAGCAGTACTTC